A selection of T cell receptor beta chains follows, all from one sample in a study of T cell repertoires in cytomegalovirus infection. TCRdb ran MiXCR on the reads and lists one entry per CDR3 protein. The data contain 250,000 to 300,000 distinct CDR3 sequences, around 25% of them singletons. The sequenced material came from PBMCs. The receptors were sampled from a human donor in good health (CMV status not recorded). Some clones in this sample may be carry-over from other donors' samples. CDR3s include the opening cysteine and the closing phenylalanine or tryptophan. The order of the fields is J gene, D gene, CDR3 length, V gene, CDR3 protein. A D gene is named only where the DNA matches it firmly.

>TRBJ1-4|-|11|TRBV6-6
CASSPQGRLFF
>TRBJ2-1|-|15|TRBV7-3
CASSSGSFSYNEQFF
>TRBJ1-4|-|15|TRBV28
CASRTYRGTNEKLFF
>TRBJ2-3|-|13|TRBV7-3
CASSFRGGDTQYF
>TRBJ2-3|-|16|TRBV14
CASSQDLGGSTDTQYF
>TRBJ1-5|-|15|TRBV20-1
CSARAQGNSNQPQHF
>TRBJ2-5|-|13|TRBV6-5
CASSYSDQETQYF
>TRBJ2-2|-|15|TRBV7-2
CASSLGQGVTGELFF
>TRBJ2-7|TRBD2|17|TRBV7-2
CASSPSVAGVPVYEQYF
>TRBJ1-6|-|13|TRBV7-2
CASSLARDAALHF
>TRBJ1-1|-|14|TRBV27
CASSPRAVNTEAFF
>TRBJ2-5|-|16|TRBV29-1
CTIAAGSQIDEETQYF
>TRBJ2-1|-|14|TRBV7-9
CASSLEGKYNEQFF
>TRBJ2-7|TRBD2|14|TRBV7-9
CASSLLAGDYEQYF
>TRBJ2-7|-|14|TRBV14
CASSLRWGAYEQYF
>TRBJ2-1|TRBD1|14|TRBV29-1
CSVEGGQGAREQFF
>TRBJ2-3|TRBD2|16|TRBV11-2
CASSLAGGPLTDTQYF
>TRBJ2-1|TRBD1|16|TRBV11-2
CASSSRPGQGWNEQFF
>TRBJ1-2|-|14|TRBV7-6
CASSPDRPPYGYTF
>TRBJ2-4|-|13|TRBV24-1
CATSERNAGIQYF
>TRBJ2-1|-|17|TRBV7-2
CASSLEIATLNYNEQFF
>TRBJ2-7|-|17|TRBV20-1
CSARATRDRHLAYEQYF
>TRBJ1-1|-|11|TRBV19
CASSWHTEAFF
>TRBJ1-1|TRBD1|16|TRBV5-1
CASRLMGQGRNTEAFF
>TRBJ2-2|-|14|TRBV5-1
CASSLRVDTGELFF
>TRBJ1-2|TRBD1|15|TRBV28
CASSPQAGQGFGYTF
>TRBJ1-5|-|15|TRBV5-1
CASSLDPDSNQPQHF
>TRBJ1-5|-|16|TRBV20-1
CSARDFLSRENQPQHF
>TRBJ1-4|-|12|TRBV27
CASRNLNEKLFF
>TRBJ2-1|TRBD2|18|TRBV20-1
CSARPPAGGSNSYNEQFF
>TRBJ2-7|TRBD1|14|TRBV27
CASSLLRQGDEQYF
>TRBJ1-2|TRBD1|14|TRBV7-2
CASSFPTGVDGYTF
>TRBJ1-5|-|14|TRBV20-1
CSATVGGGFQPQHF
>TRBJ2-7|TRBD1|14|TRBV29-1
CSVDSRDSSYEQYF
>TRBJ1-5|TRBD1|14|TRBV6-5
CASSRTGDDQPQHF
>TRBJ1-1|-|13|TRBV29-1
CSVDDTMNTEAFF
>TRBJ1-4|TRBD1|14|TRBV25-1
CASSLSDRGEKLFF
>TRBJ1-2|-|11|TRBV24-1
CATSDPYGYTF
>TRBJ2-1|-|12|TRBV29-1
CSVQSLLNEQFF
>TRBJ1-5|-|13|TRBV12-3/TRBV12-4
CASSPGVNQPQHF
>TRBJ1-1|TRBD1|13|TRBV29-1
CSGEGQLNTEAFF
>TRBJ2-1|TRBD2|19|TRBV4-1
CASSQIGWVGTSGRNEQFF
>TRBJ2-3|-|16|TRBV4-1
CASSQASGASTDTQYF